The sequence of this T cell receptor (beta chain) was determined in a study of sequential checkpoint blockade in melanoma (dated by TCRdb to between 2019 and 2020). For the wider study: Using 1:1 randomization, the trial assigned patients either to first-line nivolumab followed by ipilimumab (arm A) or to ipilimumab followed by nivolumab (arm B). Maintenance nivolumab came after both trial sequences. The paper's findings and limits, for the study overall: The model for predicting response that combines TCR metrics with mutation burden needs to be validated in larger, independent patient cohorts.

V lost 8 bases and J lost 1 base; the stretch between them is 6 bases long. CDR1 is given as SEHNR and CDR2 as FQNEAQ, both from the germline V gene (reference sequence). The CDR3 covers 12 residues, taking in both the cysteine and the phenylalanine. Only the CDR3 DNA stays, 36 bases, in frame from base 1. The treatment or condition label corresponds to: randomized to nivolumab then ipilimumab (arm A) or the reverse (arm B). Prior DNA-damaging chemotherapy had not been received by any trial patient. A FACS Aria II flow cytometer was used to sort live CD3+CD8+ cells that were negative for CD19 and CD56 from thawed PBMCs. Samples were obtained from patients with melanoma enrolled in CheckMate 064, a randomized, open-label phase II trial of sequential checkpoint blockade. Leukapheresis was used to collect peripheral blood mononuclear cells, which were then purified with Ficoll-Paque and frozen in human serum with roughly 10% DMSO. Immediately after sorting, the purity of the sorted blood CD3+CD8+ cells was confirmed to be >98%, and DNA was then extracted.

This clone was observed a few times. Its specific antigen is unknown. No base quality information exists; no much larger clone differs at one position. The immunoSEQ Assay was used to immunosequence TCRbeta CDR3 regions from genomic DNA. Before high-throughput sequencing, the genomic DNA was amplified using bias-controlled multiplex PCR. As for how the authors treated the data: To quantify the absolute abundance of each unique TCRbeta CDR3 region, the sequences were collapsed and filtered. Clonality was defined as 1 minus Pielou's evenness and was calculated using productive rearrangements only. Clones with significantly greater frequencies in on-treatment versus baseline samples were identified using a previously published method. TCRdb obtained this table from immuneACCESS and retained in-frame rearrangements with V and J assigned. These tables miss some clones; where compared with another copy, unresolved V genes account for less than half of the shortfall, and the remainder is unexplained. V, J and clone size are taken as reported in that table, and D and trimming were inferred from the DNA itself. The sample records about 40,000 clones, roughly 88% of which are singletons. The ten largest clones represent 9% to 15% of the sample.

This sequence was found in a human donor with melanoma. Rearrangement joined TRBV7-9 to TRBJ1-3, with no confidently assigned D gene. The starting material was CD8+ T cells sorted from blood (inferred from file names), obtained from a patient given nivolumab and ipilimumab in sequence. The sequenced DNA is TGTGCCAGCCAACAATCTGGAAACACCATATATTTT. Its product reads: CASQQSGNTIYF. Reference TRBV7-9 and TRBJ1-3 proteins supply the regions before and after the CDR3; the full variable domain is: DTGVSQNPRHKITKRGQNVTFRCDPISEHNRLYWYRQTLGQGPEFLTYFQNEAQLEKSRLLSDRFSAERPKGSFSTLEIQRTEQGDSAMYLCASQQSGNTIYFGEGSWLTVV.